Listed below are T cell receptor beta chains from one sample, sequenced in a study of blood T cells in healthy people across ages. From the 5' RACE reads, TCRdb called clonotypes with MiXCR, one entry per CDR3 protein. Among 600,000 to 800,000 distinct CDR3 sequences, 20% to 25% were seen once, and the ten largest hold 3.5% to 4%. The sequencing input was blood. Every receptor here comes from a man aged 65 to 85 in good health. The CDR3 runs from the conserved cysteine through the conserved F or W. Each record gives: V gene, CDR3 protein.

TRBV11-2,CASSLGAVQETQYF
TRBV20-1,CSANRDTSNSPLHF
TRBV20-1,CSASLRTSVSCNEQFF
TRBV27,CASSSGLARDNEQFF
TRBV24-1,CATSREDQNSGNTIYF
TRBV6-4,CASSDSLAVKNIQYF
TRBV12-3/TRBV12-4,CASSFTGTLGEQYF
TRBV5-1,CASSRGLAEKSSTDTQYF
TRBV28,CASSFPKRGPKNYGYTF
TRBV3-1,CASSQDKLDLGDTQYF
TRBV6-2/TRBV6-3,CASRGQGATNYGYTF
TRBV12-5,CASSWGRNQPQHF
TRBV12-3/TRBV12-4,CASSLGLAGSTDTQYF
TRBV7-9,CASSPGTHYGYTF
TRBV24-1,CATSESGQRNEQFF
TRBV10-3,CAISESTSGVETQYF
TRBV19,CASSTRTGGNYEQYF
TRBV5-1,CASSLVSGGLGEQYF
TRBV20-1,CSAARDGGRGTNEKLFF
TRBV20-1,CSARGGTSTGELFF
TRBV18,CASSPGGGSSYEQYF
TRBV19,CASSIVGTGSGYTF
TRBV20-1,CSARAPSGSSKGETQYF
TRBV27,CASTSGHSGANVLTF
TRBV2,CASSAAGTGQNEKLFF
TRBV25-1,CASSNVRQAGRTEAFF
TRBV4-1,CASAPGQETNWETQYF
TRBV29-1,CSVGGPQNTGELFF
TRBV28,CASKGAGTGELFF
TRBV20-1,CSAPRGSRTDTQYF
TRBV2,CASREREIGRETQYF
TRBV2,CASHHRGGGDTQYF
TRBV9,CASSVDGGYEQYF
TRBV28,CASSLPPGGKYNEQFF
TRBV6-1,CASSGTSGSEQFF
TRBV20-1,CSANGQGAREKLFF
TRBV7-9,CASSSGPSGNTIYF
TRBV14,CASSQDLPTGGIQYF
TRBV6-5,CASRGAGGQETQYF
TRBV29-1,CSVEALAGEETQYF
TRBV20-1,CSATRDRRGDTQYF
TRBV12-3/TRBV12-4,CASRRDTETNTQYF
TRBV3-1,CASSQASGTNIQYF
TRBV15,CATRIPGTSGTSAQYF
TRBV7-3,CASSPSHGVRDTQYF
TRBV12-3/TRBV12-4,CASSLKAGGIHNTQYF
TRBV30,CAWSEGGSSYEQYF
TRBV6-2/TRBV6-3,CASSRDRGSENTEAFF
TRBV29-1,CSVASVSYNEQFF
TRBV11-2,CASRPGGDFWNEQFF
TRBV29-1,CSVGTGGSYNEQFF
TRBV5-1,CASTMDTKGRYEQYF
TRBV20-1,CSARAVFRADTQYF
TRBV2,CASSESRGRNQPQHF
TRBV20-1,CSATRTGAYGYTF
TRBV29-1,CSVGTGAGEYF
TRBV6-5,CASSYNRAGNTVYF
TRBV5-5,CASSLGPRESGEQYF
TRBV29-1,CSVVASRSTDTQYF